This note documents a single T cell receptor (beta chain) sequence. Antigen unknown. V gave up 4 bases and J gave up 4 bases, with 8 bases separating them. Germline assignment: CDR1 SGHTA and CDR2 FQGNSA. The CDR3 is made up of 13 amino acids. The entry originates in a study of T cells after yellow fever vaccination. Study at large: SMART-Seq v4 Ultra Low Input prepared the low-cell-number fractions.

Study-wide findings and caveats: After the booster, 96% of CD4 and around nine tenths of CD8 primary-response clones were re-detected. When the response was secondary, it was weaker but reached its peak faster, day 5 versus 15.

Via MiXCR, TCRdb re-called the 5' RACE reads, giving one row per CDR3 protein. The profile shows hundreds of thousands of distinct CDR3 sequences, over 15% of them singletons. V gene TRBV7-2 combines with J gene TRBJ1-5, with TRBD1 as a possible D gene (5 bases). The origin of this receptor is a man aged 18 to 30 who received the YFV17D yellow fever vaccine. This specimen was PBMCs, taken before the yellow fever booster vaccination. The DNA for the CDR3 is TGTGCCAGCAGCTCCAGACAGAATCAGCCCCAGCATTTT. It yields the protein CASSSRQNQPQHF.